Below, 26 T cell receptor beta chains from the same sample are listed, as sequenced in a study of T-cell memory formation after mild COVID-19. One entry per CDR3 protein results from TCRdb running MiXCR on the 5' RACE reads. The table has 470,000 or so distinct CDR3 sequences, about 18% seen once. Sequenced input: PBMCs or a T cell subset sorted from them (not recorded which). These receptors all stem from an adult woman who had mild COVID-19 (a few samples of this study predate the infection). Cell type and time point are not known.

This clonotype was seen more than once but under ten times. The chain is built from TRBV29-1 and TRBJ2-7; D is perhaps TRBD1 or TRBD2 (5 bases each). This CDR3 spans 13 amino acids. With 5 bases removed from V and 0 bases from J, the gap between germline ends came to 11 bases. The germline gives CDR1 SQVTM, CDR2 ANQGSEA. The CDR3 DNA reads TGCAGCGTTCCCGGGGCCAGCTCCTACGAGCAGTACTTC. It is translated as CSVPGASSYEQYF.

The chain links TRBV10-3 to TRBJ2-7; D is tentatively TRBD1 or TRBD2 (6 bases each). CDR1 and CDR2 (germline): ENHRY, SYGVKD. Trimming stripped 2 bases from V and 0 bases from J, with 8 bases between. The CDR3 has 14 residues. The CDR3 loop is CAISEGGPSYEQYF. CDR3 DNA: TGTGCCATCAGTGAGGGGGGGCCCTCCTACGAGCAGTACTTC.

The CDR3 DNA reads as TGTGCCAGCAGTAAGGACAGGGTGAGCTACGAGCAGTACTTC. Amino acids: CASSKDRVSYEQYF. The chain is built from TRBV6-1 and TRBJ2-7, with 8 bases identical to TRBD1. Germline V gene lookup returns CDR1 MNHNS and CDR2 SASEGT. V shed 5 bases and J 3 bases; nucleotides not matched to a gene: 6. The CDR3 spans 14 residues.

The chain combines TRBV7-9 with TRBJ2-3, with D tentatively TRBD1 (7 bases). V was shortened by 4 bases and J by 0 bases, with 17 bases between the two germline ends. The CDR3 has 17 amino acids. Germline V gene data show CDR1 as SEHNR and CDR2 as FQNEAQ (reference sequence). The CDR3 DNA follows: TGTGCCAGCAGCTCCAGGTCGACAGGGACTAGCACAGATACGCAGTATTTT. Residues: CASSSRSTGTSTDTQYF.

This rearrangement joins TRBV2 to TRBJ2-5; D may match TRBD1 or TRBD2 (5 bases each). CDR1 and CDR2 (germline): SNHLY, FYNNEI. This CDR3 spans 13 amino acids. V gave up 4 bases and J gave up 2 bases, with 8 bases separating them. The CDR3 is CASSGGWQETQYF. CDR3 nucleotides: TGTGCCAGCAGTGGGGGGTGGCAAGAGACCCAGTACTTC.

In its sample, this clonotype was seen many times. The gene calls are TRBV7-9 and TRBJ2-5; D is undetermined. From germline, CDR1 is SEHNR and CDR2 FQNEAQ (reference sequence). This CDR3 is 11 amino acids long. V was cut by 5 bases and J by 7 bases, with 8 bases left in between. CDR3 sequence reads: CASSPLGTQYF. In DNA form, the CDR3 reads TGTGCCAGCAGCCCCCTTGGGACCCAGTACTTC.

This clonotype has at least ten counts. The CDR3 loop is CAISDHPRDRPRGEQYF. The CDR3, as DNA: TGTGCCATCAGTGACCACCCTAGGGACAGACCCCGAGGGGAGCAGTACTTC. This rearrangement joins TRBV10-3 to TRBJ2-7; 7 nucleotides line up with TRBD1. Germline V gene data show CDR1 as ENHRY and CDR2 as SYGVKD. There are 17 residues in the CDR3. The V gene end was trimmed by 3 bases and the J gene end by 7 bases; junction bases not matched to a gene: 18.

J is TRBJ1-5 and V is TRBV11-2, with 7 bases matching TRBD1. This CDR3 region has 15 residues. V was clipped by 3 bases and J by 4 bases; unmatched bases: 6. Germline V gene lookup returns CDR1 SGHAT and CDR2 FQNNGV. This CDR3 reads CASSLDRWGNQPQHF. The CDR3 nucleotides are TGTGCCAGCAGCTTGGACAGGTGGGGAAATCAGCCCCAGCATTTT.

V usage is TRBV5-6 and J usage is TRBJ1-1; D is uncertain. The CDR3 has 17 residues. V lost 6 bases and J 7 bases, leaving 28 bases between the germline ends. Germline assignment: CDR1 SGHDT and CDR2 YYEEEE. The CDR3 loop reads CASNLQRSGSLGSEAFF. CDR3 in DNA: TGTGCCAGCAACCTCCAAAGGAGTGGGTCCCTCGGGAGTGAAGCTTTCTTT.

This clonotype has only a few counts. The junction shows a germline mismatch at one end, possibly a read error. The chain links TRBV29-1 to TRBJ2-7; either TRBD1 or TRBD2 may fit D (6 bases each). The CDR3 totals 12 residues. Germline assignment: CDR1 SQVTM and CDR2 ANQGSEA. The CDR3 here is CSVVSEGGGSDF. As DNA, the CDR3 is TGCAGCGTTGTTTCAGAAGGAGGGGGATCGGACTTC.

The chain joins TRBV24-1 to TRBJ2-2; 7 nucleotides match TRBD1. Germline assignment: CDR1 KGHDR and CDR2 SFDVKD. The CDR3 covers 12 residues. With V trimmed by 5 bases and J by 9 bases, 2 bases remained unmatched. CDR3 coding DNA: TGTGCCACCAGTGGAGGGGGCTGGGAGCTGTTTTTT. Its protein is CATSGGGWELFF.

This clonotype was recorded a few times. This sequence joins TRBV6-1 and TRBJ2-7; D ambiguous. CDR3 length: 15 amino acids. Trimming pared 1 base from V and 7 bases from J, leaving 17 bases between. Germline lookup yields CDR1 MNHNS and CDR2 SASEGT. In nucleotides, the CDR3 is TGTGCCAGCAGTGAAGGCAGGATGACCTCGAGGGAGCAGTACTTC. Translating gives CASSEGRMTSREQYF.

This clonotype was observed a few times. The chain uses TRBV12-5 and TRBJ2-7; 12 nucleotides agree with TRBD2. V was clipped by 2 bases and J by 3 bases; unmatched bases: 11. The CDR3 length is 18 residues. CDR1 is LGHNT, CDR2 FRNRAP, per germline. The CDR3 is CASGLIWGPGLAGYEQYF. CDR3 nucleotide sequence: TGTGCTAGTGGTTTGATATGGGGGCCGGGACTAGCGGGCTACGAGCAGTACTTC.

This sequence joins TRBV6-1 and TRBJ2-5, with TRBD1 identical over 10 bases. CDR1 is MNHNS and CDR2 is SASEGT in the germline V gene. The CDR3 contains 15 residues. After removal of 7 bases from V and 5 bases from J, the junction contained 10 bases not matched to a gene. The CDR3 loop reads CASTRQGASGETQYF. The CDR3 DNA sequence: TGTGCCAGCACCCGACAGGGGGCGAGCGGGGAGACCCAGTACTTC.

This clonotype turned up a few times. V and J are TRBV5-1 and TRBJ1-1; D unclear. Trimming stripped 0 bases from V and 4 bases from J, with 10 bases between. The CDR3 contains 14 residues. Germline CDR1 is SGHRS and CDR2 is YFSETQ. The CDR3 region has the DNA TGCGCCAGCAGCTTGGGTTCACCGTCCACTGAAGCTTTCTTT. Its protein is CASSLGSPSTEAFF.

This sequence joins TRBV12-3 or TRBV12-4 and TRBJ1-1; 8 bases fit TRBD1. The CDR3 is 15 residues long. Trimming cost V 6 bases and J 5 bases; bases outside gene matches: 11. CDR3 DNA sequence: TGTGCCAGCAGCAAAGGACAGGGTTGGGAAACTGAAGCTTTCTTT. Its translation is CASSKGQGWETEAFF.

This chain connects TRBV28 to TRBJ2-7; the D call may be TRBD1 or TRBD2 (5 bases each). CDR3 size: 14 residues. Germline lookup yields CDR1 MDHEN and CDR2 SYDVKM. The V end was cut by 3 bases, the J end by 7 bases, with 16 bases between. CDR3 sequence (DNA): TGTGCCAGCAGTTTGGTGGCAGGGACCTCAGAGCAGTACTTC. Protein product: CASSLVAGTSEQYF.

This clonotype was counted at least ten times. The chain uses TRBV4-3 and TRBJ2-5, with 10 bases lining up with TRBD2. The CDR3 totals 17 residues. The V and J ends lost 0 bases and 7 bases, in that order; junction bases with no gene match: 11. Germline assignment: CDR1 LGHNA and CDR2 YSLEER. CDR3 DNA sequence: TGCGCCAGCAGCCAAGATCAAGCGGGAGGGCCGCGAGGGACCCAGTACTTC. The encoded protein is CASSQDQAGGPRGTQYF.

This CDR3 reads CASSPTGTGSYEQYF. The CDR3 region has the DNA TGTGCCAGCAGTCCCACCGGGACAGGGTCCTACGAGCAGTACTTC. The chain recombines TRBV28 with TRBJ2-7, with 9 bases identical to TRBD1. Germline V CDR1 and CDR2: MDHEN, SYDVKM. The CDR3 is 15 amino acids. Trimming at V came to 5 bases and at J to 1 base, leaving 6 bases not matched to a gene.

The V gene is TRBV24-1, the J gene TRBJ2-7; D remains ambiguous. The CDR3 consists of 13 residues. Germline loops: CDR1 KGHDR, CDR2 SFDVKD. V was clipped by 5 bases and J by 3 bases, with 10 bases between them. The CDR3 DNA reads as TGTGCCACCAGTGGCGGACCTCACTACGAGCAGTACTTC. Translation gives CATSGGPHYEQYF.

CDR3 sequence (DNA): TGTGCCAGCGAGAAACCACAGGGTATAGGGTTGCACTATGGCTACACCTTC. As protein: CASEKPQGIGLHYGYTF. This chain connects TRBV7-9 to TRBJ1-2; TRBD1 might be the D (6 bases). V shed 8 bases and J shed 3 bases, with 25 bases lying between them. Per germline, CDR1 SEHNR and CDR2 FQNEAQ (reference sequence). This CDR3 has 17 residues.

The chain combines TRBV24-1 with TRBJ1-1; no clear D. The V and J ends lost 7 bases and 1 base respectively, with 12 bases between them. The CDR3 totals 14 residues. Per germline, CDR1 KGHDR and CDR2 SFDVKD. The CDR3 nucleotides read TGTGCCACCAGACCTCCACCGCCGAACACTGAAGCTTTCTTT. It specifies CATRPPPPNTEAFF.

About this clonotype itself: The junction shows a germline mismatch at one end, possibly a read error. The genes are TRBV5-1 and TRBJ1-1, with 9 bases that match TRBD1. Germline CDR1 SGHRS, CDR2 YFSETQ. The CDR3 has 16 amino acids. The CDR3 coding sequence is TGCGCCAGCAGTTTGGGGGACAGGGAAGTTGACACTGAAGCTTTCTTT. Amino acids: CASSLGDREVDTEAFF.

There are many counts of this clonotype. V gene TRBV9 combines with J gene TRBJ2-5; D ambiguous. The CDR3 contains 16 residues. V was shortened by 2 bases and J by 1 base, with 15 bases between the two germline ends. Germline lookup yields CDR1 SGDLS and CDR2 YYNGEE. CDR3 sequence reads: CASSVEGSSFQETQYF. In DNA, the CDR3 is TGTGCCAGCAGCGTGGAAGGTTCTAGTTTCCAAGAGACCCAGTACTTC.

The chain uses TRBV6-5 and TRBJ1-4, with D possibly matching TRBD1 (5 bases). The CDR3 covers 16 residues. V lost 6 bases and J 4 bases, leaving 18 bases between the germline ends. Looked up from germline, CDR1 is MNHEY and CDR2 is SVGAGI. CDR3 in amino acids: CASSHGGGRLNEKLFF. CDR3 sequence (DNA): TGTGCCAGCAGCCATGGCGGGGGACGTCTTAATGAAAAACTGTTTTTT.

The chain couples TRBV29-1 to TRBJ2-7; 8 nucleotides align to TRBD1. This CDR3 is 12 amino acids long. The germline V gene has CDR1 SQVTM and CDR2 ANQGSEA. The trim removed 7 bases at V and 2 bases at J, leaving 4 bases unmatched. This CDR3 reads CSAWDRPYEQYF. The CDR3 bases are TGCAGCGCCTGGGACAGGCCCTACGAGCAGTACTTC.